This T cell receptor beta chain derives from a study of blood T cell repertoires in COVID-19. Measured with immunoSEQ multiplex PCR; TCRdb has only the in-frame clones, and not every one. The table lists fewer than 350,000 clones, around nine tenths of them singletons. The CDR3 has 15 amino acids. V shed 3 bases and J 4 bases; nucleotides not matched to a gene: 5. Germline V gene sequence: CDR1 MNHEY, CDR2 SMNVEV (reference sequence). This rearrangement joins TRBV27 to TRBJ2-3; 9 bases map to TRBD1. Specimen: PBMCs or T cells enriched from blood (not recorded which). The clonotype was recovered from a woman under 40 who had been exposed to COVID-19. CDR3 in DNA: TGTGCCAGCAGTTTTACGGACAGGGGAGCAGATACGCAGTATTTT. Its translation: CASSFTDRGADTQYF.